One and the same sample provided the 17 T cell receptor beta chains below, sequenced in a study of blood T cell repertoires in COVID-19. Here immunoSEQ multiplex PCR was the method, and the copy in TCRdb shows in-frame clones only, minus some. The repertoire holds around 240,000 clones, approximately 85% seen once, with around 2% in the top ten. The sequencing sample was made of PBMCs or T cells enriched from blood (not recorded which). These receptors came from a woman aged 45 to 65 who had recovered from COVID-19.

J is TRBJ2-5 and V is TRBV3-1 (or the pseudogene TRBV3-2); D not certain. From germline, CDR1 is LGHDT and CDR2 YNNKEL (reference sequence). The CDR3 is 13 residues long. Trimming took off 5 bases at V and 4 bases at J, with 11 bases between the two ends. This chain's CDR3 is CASSSGVGETQYF. CDR3 DNA sequence: TGTGCCAGCAGCTCCGGAGTAGGAGAGACCCAGTACTTC.

The chain employs TRBV20-1 and TRBJ1-6, with TRBD1 matching over 11 bases. After removal of 3 bases from V and 8 bases from J, the junction contained 3 bases not matched to a gene. Germline lookup yields CDR1 DFQATT and CDR2 SNEGSKA (reference sequence). This CDR3 has 14 residues. CDR3 DNA sequence: TGCAGTGCTAGTCGGGGACAGGGGGATTCACCCCTCCACTTT. This sequence encodes CSASRGQGDSPLHF.

The V call is TRBV7-9, the J call TRBJ2-7; a weak D match, TRBD2 (6 bases). Germline loops: CDR1 SEHNR, CDR2 FQNEAQ (reference sequence). The CDR3 has 14 amino acids. V gave up 5 bases and J gave up 5 bases, with 16 bases separating them. CDR3 sequence (DNA): TGTGCCAGCAGCCGGTCATACGGGAGCGACGAGCAGTACTTC. Its protein product is CASSRSYGSDEQYF.

This clone occurred once. The sample contains more than one DNA sequence encoding this CDR3. The chain employs TRBV19 and TRBJ2-1; maybe TRBD2 (5 bases). Germline lookup yields CDR1 LNHDA and CDR2 SQIVND (reference sequence). CDR3 length equals 17 residues. Trimming took off 3 bases at V and 0 bases at J, with 15 bases between the two ends. CDR3 protein: CASSIGLALSSYNEQFF. The CDR3 nucleotides read TGTGCCAGTAGTATCGGGCTAGCTCTGAGCTCCTACAATGAGCAGTTCTTC.

The chain links TRBV11-3 to TRBJ2-2; D is unclear. Germline CDR1 and CDR2: SGHNT and YENEEA. This CDR3 region has 15 residues. With 2 bases removed from V and 0 bases from J, the gap between germline ends came to 7 bases. The CDR3 loop is CASSLLWSNTGELFF. CDR3 DNA: TGTGCCAGCAGCTTACTATGGTCGAACACCGGGGAGCTGTTTTTT. Based on the CDR3 plus reference TRBV11-3 and TRBJ2-2, the full variable domain is EAGVVQSPRYKIIEKKQPVAFWCNPISGHNTLYWYLQNLGQGPELLIRYENEEAVDDSQLPKDRFSAERLKGVDSTLKIQPAELGDSAVYLCASSLLWSNTGELFFGEGSRLTVL.

V usage is TRBV3-1 (or the pseudogene TRBV3-2) and J usage is TRBJ2-5; 9 nucleotides line up with TRBD2. Germline trimming cut 0 bases from V and 4 bases from J; bases unmatched to any gene: 12. The CDR3 runs to 18 residues. Germline CDR1 LGHDT, CDR2 YNNKEL (reference sequence). CDR3 protein: CASSQDLRREGGLETQYF. The CDR3 bases are TGTGCCAGCAGCCAAGATCTTCGGCGGGAGGGGGGACTAGAGACCCAGTACTTC.

In DNA, the CDR3 is TGTGCCAGCAGCCTAAGACAGGCCCTAGCAACTAATGAAAAACTGTTTTTT. Protein sequence: CASSLRQALATNEKLFF. This chain uses TRBV7-8 with TRBJ1-4; D may be TRBD1 (6 bases). The CDR3 covers 17 residues. The germline V and J ends were trimmed by 5 bases and 0 bases, with 16 bases remaining between them. The germline CDR1 and CDR2 sequences are SGHVS and FQNEAQ.

The chain combines TRBV12-3 or TRBV12-4 with TRBJ1-1; the match to TRBD1 covers 9 bases. V was pared by 7 bases and J by 7 bases, with 7 bases of the junction left unmatched. This CDR3 is built from 13 residues. CDR3 nucleotides: TGTGCCAGCATTGGGACAGGGAGCGTTGAAGCTTTCTTT. Residues: CASIGTGSVEAFF.

The rearrangement joins TRBV28 to TRBJ2-1; TRBD2 might be the D (6 bases). Germline loops: CDR1 MDHEN, CDR2 SYDVKM. V lost 7 bases, J lost 4 bases, and 14 bases lay in between. This CDR3 has 14 amino acids. The CDR3 sequence is CASNGGLFYNEQFF. In DNA form, the CDR3 reads TGTGCCAGCAATGGGGGGTTGTTTTACAATGAGCAGTTCTTC.

The J gene is TRBJ1-1, the V gene TRBV19, with D perhaps TRBD1 (6 bases). The CDR3 is 14 residues long. Germline V gene lookup returns CDR1 LNHDA and CDR2 SQIVND (reference sequence). V shed 6 bases and J shed 0 bases, with 11 bases lying between them. CDR3 sequence: CASRVQGMNTEAFF. In DNA, the CDR3 is TGTGCCAGTAGGGTACAGGGCATGAACACTGAAGCTTTCTTT.

The rearrangement joins TRBV24-1 to TRBJ2-1; D remains ambiguous. V was cut by 5 bases and J by 13 bases, with 14 bases left in between. The CDR3 runs 12 residues. In germline, CDR1 is KGHDR, CDR2 SFDVKD. CDR3 residues: CATSANQARQFF. The CDR3 DNA follows: TGTGCCACCAGTGCGAATCAGGCGAGACAGTTCTTC.

The chain uses TRBV6-5 and TRBJ1-6; D is perhaps TRBD1 (5 bases). The CDR3 is 14 amino acids. The ends were cut back, 2 bases at V and 5 bases at J, with 7 bases in the middle. CDR1 is MNHEY and CDR2 is SVGAGI in the germline V gene. The CDR3 bases are TGTGCCAGCAGTTACAGGGGTGATAATTCACCCCTCCACTTT. Protein sequence: CASSYRGDNSPLHF.

This clone occurred a few times. This chain links TRBV7-3 with TRBJ2-2; TRBD2 aligns across 9 bases. The J segment lost 5 bases and the V segment lost 2 bases, leaving 12 bases of the junction unmatched. Germline CDR1 SGHTA, CDR2 FQGTGA. This CDR3 has 18 residues. The CDR3 sequence is CASSLWLAGPGGTGELFF. The CDR3 DNA follows: TGTGCCAGCAGCTTATGGCTAGCGGGGCCTGGGGGGACCGGGGAGCTGTTTTTT.

This clone is a singleton in its sample. This chain connects TRBV12-3 or TRBV12-4 to TRBJ2-4, with D hard to call. This CDR3 is 12 amino acids long. Deletions cut 6 bases from V and 6 bases from J, with 9 bases between. For the CDR3, the DNA is TGTGCCAGCAGCCCGGTTGGAAACATTCAGTACTTC. Encoded protein: CASSPVGNIQYF.

This chain uses TRBV28 with TRBJ2-7; 10 bases fit TRBD1. The CDR3 contains 19 residues. The trim removed 4 bases at V and 3 bases at J, leaving 18 bases unmatched. Germline V gene lookup returns CDR1 MDHEN and CDR2 SYDVKM. CDR3: CASSWSIETGGEFGYEQYF. Here the CDR3 DNA reads TGTGCCAGCAGTTGGAGTATAGAGACAGGGGGCGAGTTCGGCTACGAGCAGTACTTC.

The chain couples TRBV20-1 to TRBJ2-5; 7 nucleotides match TRBD2. The CDR3 consists of 16 residues. J was trimmed by 5 bases and V by 3 bases; bases with no gene match: 15. Germline assignment: CDR1 DFQATT and CDR2 SNEGSKA (reference sequence). DNA of the CDR3: TGCAGTGCTAGTCATCCAGTGGGAGGGGTCGAGGAGACCCAGTACTTC. Protein sequence: CSASHPVGGVEETQYF.

The rearrangement links TRBV5-1 to TRBJ1-2, with D tentatively TRBD1 (5 bases). The V end was cut by 4 bases, the J end by 5 bases, with 9 bases between. This CDR3 contains 12 residues. Germline lookup yields CDR1 SGHRS and CDR2 YFSETQ. The CDR3 DNA is TGCGCCAGCAGCCCGGACACGTATGGCTACACCTTC. Its protein product is CASSPDTYGYTF.